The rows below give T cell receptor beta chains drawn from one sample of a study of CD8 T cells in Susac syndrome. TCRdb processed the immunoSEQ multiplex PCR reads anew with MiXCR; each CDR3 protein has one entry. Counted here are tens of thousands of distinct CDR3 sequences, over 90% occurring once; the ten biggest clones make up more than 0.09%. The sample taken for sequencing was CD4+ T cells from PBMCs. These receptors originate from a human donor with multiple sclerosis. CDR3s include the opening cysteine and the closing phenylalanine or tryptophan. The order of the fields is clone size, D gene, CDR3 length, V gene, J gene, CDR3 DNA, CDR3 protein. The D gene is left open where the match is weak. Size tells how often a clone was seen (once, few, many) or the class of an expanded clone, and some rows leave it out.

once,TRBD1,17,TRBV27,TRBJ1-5,TGTGCCAGCAGGCCGACAGGGGGCGCCGTGAGCAATCAGCCCCAGCATTTT,CASRPTGGAVSNQPQHF
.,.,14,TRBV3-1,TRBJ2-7,TGTGCCAGCAGCCAAGATCACGGTTATGCCAAGCAGTACTTC,CASSQDHGYAKQYF
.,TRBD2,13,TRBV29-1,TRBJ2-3,TGCAGCGTTGAAGAACCGGGACTAGAGGCACAGTATTTT,CSVEEPGLEAQYF
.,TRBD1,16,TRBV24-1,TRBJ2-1,TGTGACACCAGTGATTCCGGACAGGCGAGGACCAATGAGCAGTTCTTC,CDTSDSGQARTNEQFF
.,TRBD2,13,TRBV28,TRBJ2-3,TGTGCCATCCGGGGGGGGAGCACAGATACGCAGTATTTT,CAIRGGSTDTQYF
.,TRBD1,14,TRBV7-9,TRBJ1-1,TGTGCCAGCATCCGGGACAGGGACGGGACTGAAGCTTTCTTT,CASIRDRDGTEAFF
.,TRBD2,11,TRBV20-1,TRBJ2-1,TGCAGTGCAAGGGACTATCCCGAGCAGTTCTTC,CSARDYPEQFF
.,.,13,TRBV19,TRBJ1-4,TGTGCCAGTAGTCGACGACATAATGAAAAACTGTTTTTT,CASSRRHNEKLFF
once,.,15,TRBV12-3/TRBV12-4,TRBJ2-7,TGTGCCAGCAGTTTAGCCAGGGTAACGGCCTACGAGCAGTACTTC,CASSLARVTAYEQYF
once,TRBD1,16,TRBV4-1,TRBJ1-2,TGCGCCAGCAGCCAAGTCGGTGGACAGGGAAGGTATGGCTACACCTTC,CASSQVGGQGRYGYTF
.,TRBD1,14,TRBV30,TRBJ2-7,TGTGCCTGGAGTACCGGACAGGCCCAATCCGAGCAGTACTTC,CAWSTGQAQSEQYF
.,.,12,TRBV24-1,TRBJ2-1,TGTGCCACCAGTGGCTCGGTCGATGAGCAGTTCTTC,CATSGSVDEQFF
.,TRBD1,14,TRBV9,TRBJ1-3,TGTGCCAGCAGCGTCAGCCAGGGGGGGAACACCATATATTTT,CASSVSQGGNTIYF
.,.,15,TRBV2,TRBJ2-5,TGTGCCAGCATAGGGGGTACCACCAGTTGGGAGACCCAGTACTTC,CASIGGTTSWETQYF
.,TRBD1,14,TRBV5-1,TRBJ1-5,TGCGCCAGCAGCACGGGACAGCCGAATCAGCCCCAGCATTTT,CASSTGQPNQPQHF
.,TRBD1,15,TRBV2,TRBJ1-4,TGTGCCAGCAGGCTTCAGGGGGCAACTAATGAAAAACTGTTTTTT,CASRLQGATNEKLFF
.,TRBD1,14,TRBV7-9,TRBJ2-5,TGTGCCAGCAGCCCACAGGGGGCGGGGGAGACCCAGTACTTC,CASSPQGAGETQYF
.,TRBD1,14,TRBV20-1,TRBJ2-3,TGCAGTGCTTTGAACCGACAGGGAACAGATACGCAGTATTTT,CSALNRQGTDTQYF
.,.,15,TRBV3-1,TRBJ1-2,TGTGCCAGCAGCCCCCCGGACAGCGTCATCTATGGCTACACCTTC,CASSPPDSVIYGYTF
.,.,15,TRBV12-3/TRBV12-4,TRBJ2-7,TGTGCCAGCAGTTACCGGGACTCAGGAGGTCACGAGCAGTACTTC,CASSYRDSGGHEQYF
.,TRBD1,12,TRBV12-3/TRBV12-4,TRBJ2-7,TGTGCCAGCAGTCCGGACAGGGACGAGCAGTACTTC,CASSPDRDEQYF
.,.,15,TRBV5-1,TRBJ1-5,TGCGCCAGCAGCTTGGTTGCAGGCCCCTATCAGCCCCAGCATTTT,CASSLVAGPYQPQHF
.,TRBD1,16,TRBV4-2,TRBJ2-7,TGTGCCAGCAGCCTAGGACAGGTCGGCAGCGCCTACGAGCAGTACTTC,CASSLGQVGSAYEQYF
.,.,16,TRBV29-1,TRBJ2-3,TGCAGCGTTGAGGCATTAGTCAGTAGCTTTGCCGGTACGCAGTATTTT,CSVEALVSSFAGTQYF
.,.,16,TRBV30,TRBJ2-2,TGTGCCTGGAGTGGCCCGGGGGCCCTGTGGACCGGGGAGCTGTTTTTT,CAWSGPGALWTGELFF
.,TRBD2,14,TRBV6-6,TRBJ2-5,TGTGCCAGCACGACTAGCGGGGGCTCCGAGACCCAGTACTTC,CASTTSGGSETQYF
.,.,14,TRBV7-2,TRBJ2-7,TGTGCCAGCAGCTTAGGGTGGCAGCAGTACGAGCAGTACTTC,CASSLGWQQYEQYF
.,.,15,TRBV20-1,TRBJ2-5,TGCAGTGCTAGTGGCTCTTTGGACAACCAAGAGACCCAGTACTTC,CSASGSLDNQETQYF
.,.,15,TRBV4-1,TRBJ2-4,TGCGCCAGCAGCCCACGGACGGAAGCCAAAAACATTCAGTACTTC,CASSPRTEAKNIQYF
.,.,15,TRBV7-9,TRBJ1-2,TGTGCCAGCAGCTCCCCACAGGGAATCCATATCGGCTACACCTTC,CASSSPQGIHIGYTF
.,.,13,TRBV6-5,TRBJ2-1,TGTGCCAGTTCGAGGTCCCCCTCCGGTGAGCAGTTCTTC,CASSRSPSGEQFF
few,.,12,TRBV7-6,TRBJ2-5,TGTGCTAGCAGCCCGTCTGGGGAGACCCAGTACTTC,CASSPSGETQYF
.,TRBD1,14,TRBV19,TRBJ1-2,TGTGCCAGTACCTCAGGGGGGAATTTGGATGGCTACACCTTC,CASTSGGNLDGYTF
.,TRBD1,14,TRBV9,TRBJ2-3,TGTGCCAGCAGCGCGGGACAGGGAGGATATACGCAGTATTTT,CASSAGQGGYTQYF
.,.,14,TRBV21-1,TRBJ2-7,TGTGCCAGCAGCAAGGGACTCCCCTCCTACGAGCAGTACTTC,CASSKGLPSYEQYF
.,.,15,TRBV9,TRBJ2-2,TGTGCCAGCAGCGTAGACACCTCGAACACCGGGGAGCTGTTTTTT,CASSVDTSNTGELFF
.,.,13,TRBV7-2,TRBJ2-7,TGTGCCAGCAGAAAAAGCCTCTCCTACGAGCAGTACTTC,CASRKSLSYEQYF
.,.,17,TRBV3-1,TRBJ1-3,TGTGCCAGCAGCCAAGGTGCAGGGGCAATGGTCGGAAACACCATATATTTT,CASSQGAGAMVGNTIYF
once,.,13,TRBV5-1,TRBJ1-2,TGCGCCAGCAGCTTGGCAGGGCTCCGTGGCTACACCTTC,CASSLAGLRGYTF
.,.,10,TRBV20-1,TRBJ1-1,TGCAGTGCTCGGGACGTTGAAGCTTTCTTT,CSARDVEAFF